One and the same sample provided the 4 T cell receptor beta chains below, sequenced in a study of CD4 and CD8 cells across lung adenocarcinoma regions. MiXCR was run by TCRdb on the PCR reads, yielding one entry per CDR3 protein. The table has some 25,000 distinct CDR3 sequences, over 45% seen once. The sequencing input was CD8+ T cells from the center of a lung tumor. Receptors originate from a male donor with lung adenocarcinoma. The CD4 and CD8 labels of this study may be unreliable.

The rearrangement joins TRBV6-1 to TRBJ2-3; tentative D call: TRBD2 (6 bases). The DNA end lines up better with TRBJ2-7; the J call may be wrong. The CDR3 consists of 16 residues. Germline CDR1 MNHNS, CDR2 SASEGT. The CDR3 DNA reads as TGTGCCAGCAGTGAAGCGGGGCCGGGGGTCGAGGATACGCAGTACTTC. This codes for CASSEAGPGVEDTQYF.

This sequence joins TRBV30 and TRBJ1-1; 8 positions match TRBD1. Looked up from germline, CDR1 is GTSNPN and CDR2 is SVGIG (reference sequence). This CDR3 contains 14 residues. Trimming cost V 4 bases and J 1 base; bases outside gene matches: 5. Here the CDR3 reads CAWTPTGENTEAFF. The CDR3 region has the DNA TGTGCCTGGACCCCGACAGGGGAGAACACTGAAGCTTTCTTT.

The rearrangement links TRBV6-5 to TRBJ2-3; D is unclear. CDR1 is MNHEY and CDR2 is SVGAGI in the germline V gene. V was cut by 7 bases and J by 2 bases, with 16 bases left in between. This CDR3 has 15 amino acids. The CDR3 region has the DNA TGTGCCAGCATTTCCGGGCCGGCCGTCACAGATACGCAGTATTTT. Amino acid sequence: CASISGPAVTDTQYF.

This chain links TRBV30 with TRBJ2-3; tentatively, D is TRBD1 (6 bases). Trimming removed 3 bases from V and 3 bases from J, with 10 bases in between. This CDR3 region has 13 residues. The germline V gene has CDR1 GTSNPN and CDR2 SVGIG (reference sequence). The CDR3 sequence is CAWRKQGTDTQYF. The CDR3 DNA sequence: TGTGCCTGGAGGAAACAGGGAACAGATACGCAGTATTTT.